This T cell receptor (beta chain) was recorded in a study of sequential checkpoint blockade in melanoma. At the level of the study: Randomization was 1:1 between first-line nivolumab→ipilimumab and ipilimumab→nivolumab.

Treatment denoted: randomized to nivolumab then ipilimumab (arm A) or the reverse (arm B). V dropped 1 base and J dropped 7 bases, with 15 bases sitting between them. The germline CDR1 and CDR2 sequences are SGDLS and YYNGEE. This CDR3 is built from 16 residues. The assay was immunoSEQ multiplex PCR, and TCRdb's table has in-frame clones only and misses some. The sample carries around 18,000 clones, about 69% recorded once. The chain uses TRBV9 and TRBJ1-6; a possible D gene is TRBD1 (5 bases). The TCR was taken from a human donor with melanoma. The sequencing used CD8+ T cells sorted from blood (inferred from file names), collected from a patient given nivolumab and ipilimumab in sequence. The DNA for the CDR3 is TGTGCCAGCAGCGTAATGGAGGGACTAAACAATTCACCCCTCCACTTT. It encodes CASSVMEGLNNSPLHF.